Detailed here is one T cell receptor (beta chain). Germline CDR1 is MGHRA and CDR2 is YSYEKL. The CDR3 runs 13 residues. The V gene lost 1 base and the J gene lost 3 bases, with 6 bases spanning the gap. The repertoire was sequenced with immunoSEQ multiplex PCR; TCRdb's copy has only in-frame clones and lacks some. This sample carries approximately 350,000 clones, approximately 84% of them seen once, and the ten largest clones take about 3%. Recruitment covered roughly 22 US areas and drew participants whose ages spanned roughly 18 to 90 years. This specimen comes from a study of blood T cell repertoires in COVID-19. Study-wide context: In each case, the material was cDNA or gDNA derived from T cells, B-cell-depleted T cells, or PBMCs.

Sequencing was done on a sample of PBMCs or T cells enriched from blood (not recorded which). The chain links TRBV4-1 to TRBJ1-1, with a possible D match to TRBD1 (5 bases). The sequence was obtained from a woman in her thirties who had recovered from COVID-19. The CDR3: CASSQGRDTEAFF. The CDR3 DNA is TGCGCCAGCAGCCAAGGCAGGGACACTGAAGCTTTCTTT.